This entry is about one TCR beta chain. No antigen is known for it. The data were taken from a study of post-analysis software for immune sequencing data. Study-wide context: Patients had relapsing-remitting, secondary progressive or progressive-relapsing multiple sclerosis; some lacked subtype. Study-wide findings and caveats: Multiple sclerosis patients showed significantly lower normalized Chao1 diversity than controls did. In patients, about five TRBV segments were more frequent than in controls, with TRBV5-6, TRBV5-1 and TRBV20-1 among them.

The TCR beta cDNA libraries contained unique molecular identifiers. TCRdb itself ran the PCR reads through MiXCR, one entry per CDR3 protein. This sample carries roughly 170,000 distinct CDR3 sequences, roughly 31% of them seen once, and the ten largest clones take less than 1.6%. The CDR3 has 12 amino acids. Between the trimmed V and J ends, which lost 5 bases and 6 bases, there was a span of 8 bases. The material sequenced was blood. The chain recombines TRBV12-3 or TRBV12-4 with TRBJ2-1; a possible D gene is TRBD1 (5 bases). This sequence was found in a girl aged 10-17 years with multiple sclerosis. The CDR3 bases are TGTGCCAGCAGTGGGGCTGTCAATGAGCAGTTCTTC. Protein: CASSGAVNEQFF.